Listed below are T cell receptor beta chains from one sample, sequenced in a study of OX40 agonist ivuxolimab in advanced cancers. TCRdb keeps only in-frame clones here, not all; method: immunoSEQ multiplex PCR. The sample contains 69,000 or so clones, about 83% of which appear only once. This specimen was CD4+ or CD8+ T cells sorted from blood, taken in a trial of the OX40 agonist ivuxolimab. The receptor source for this set is an adult with an advanced solid tumor such as melanoma, head and neck, liver or kidney cancer. Each CDR3 is given without its conserved first and last residue. Only part of the rows carry a size: once, few, many, or a class if the clone is expanded.

J: TRBJ1-4
V: TRBV7-2
size: .
CDR3: ASTQGQKLF

J: TRBJ2-5
V: TRBV6-5
size: .
CDR3: ASSYSTGVGETQY

J: TRBJ2-7
V: TRBV28
size: .
CDR3: ASSFEENYEQY

J: TRBJ2-7
V: TRBV23-1
size: .
CDR3: ASSQGDRGTYEQY

J: TRBJ1-3
V: TRBV19
size: once
CDR3: ASRLTGSGNTIY

J: TRBJ2-7
V: TRBV4-2
size: .
CDR3: ASSLGGPYEQY

J: TRBJ2-7
V: TRBV4-2
size: .
CDR3: ASSLVGNPYEQY

J: TRBJ2-1
V: TRBV1
size: .
CDR3: TSSRGQACPYNEQF

J: TRBJ1-1
V: TRBV7-8
size: .
CDR3: ASSFGRHTEAF

J: TRBJ2-1
V: TRBV11-1
size: .
CDR3: ASSLRLEEGMRRF

J: TRBJ1-2
V: TRBV25-1
size: .
CDR3: ASSEPGTGSISRGYT

J: TRBJ2-2
V: TRBV7-3
size: .
CDR3: ASSVRSGTANTGELF

J: .
V: TRBV6-5
size: .
CDR3: ASSYGFTEHSYEQY

J: TRBJ1-5
V: TRBV6-6
size: .
CDR3: ASSSGTGVQPQH

J: TRBJ1-5
V: TRBV15
size: .
CDR3: ATSSGGAAQPQH

J: TRBJ2-7
V: TRBV19
size: few
CDR3: ASRKTGDEQY

J: TRBJ2-7
V: TRBV15
size: .
CDR3: ATSRRGSYEQY

J: TRBJ2-1
V: TRBV11-2
size: once
CDR3: ASSLGGRIAYNEQF

J: TRBJ2-1
V: TRBV10-2
size: .
CDR3: ASRRGPSYNEQF

J: TRBJ2-7
V: TRBV28
size: .
CDR3: ATRGTSGFYEQY

J: TRBJ2-3
V: TRBV9
size: .
CDR3: ASSVDQGRGRADTQY

J: TRBJ2-1
V: TRBV10-2
size: .
CDR3: ASNAGLAHLNEQF

J: TRBJ1-6
V: TRBV4-2
size: .
CDR3: ASSQEDSYNSPLH

J: TRBJ1-2
V: TRBV7-2
size: .
CDR3: ASSGTVLYGYT

J: TRBJ1-5
V: TRBV15
size: few
CDR3: ATSSQGNNQPQH

J: TRBJ1-2
V: TRBV6-5
size: .
CDR3: ASSKQGATYGYT

J: TRBJ1-2
V: TRBV6-6
size: .
CDR3: ASTRGYYT

J: TRBJ1-5
V: TRBV5-1
size: .
CDR3: ASSQKQGAPQH

J: TRBJ1-2
V: TRBV18
size: few
CDR3: ASSPQVTGEGYT

J: TRBJ1-1
V: TRBV20-1
size: .
CDR3: SAREAQGAF

J: TRBJ1-2
V: TRBV28
size: .
CDR3: ASNPTGGTYGYT

J: TRBJ2-7
V: TRBV18
size: .
CDR3: ASSPRAGARYEQY

J: TRBJ2-1
V: TRBV2
size: .
CDR3: ASSEVGGNEQF

J: TRBJ2-5
V: TRBV28
size: .
CDR3: ASSLGGGRTQY

J: TRBJ2-5
V: TRBV9
size: .
CDR3: ASSVVDSPSTQY

J: TRBJ2-3
V: TRBV19
size: .
CDR3: ASSIRVAGRTDTQY

J: TRBJ1-2
V: TRBV7-2
size: once
CDR3: ASSLVYAGGNGYT

J: TRBJ1-4
V: TRBV5-1
size: .
CDR3: ASSSQGGEKLF

J: TRBJ1-5
V: TRBV19
size: .
CDR3: ASSILLRRGRGQPQH

J: TRBJ1-5
V: TRBV19
size: .
CDR3: ASKQDRGDGNQPQH

J: TRBJ2-5
V: TRBV5-1
size: .
CDR3: ATRGGAQETQY

J: TRBJ2-4
V: TRBV27
size: .
CDR3: ASSPLYGGTSRNIQY

J: TRBJ2-5
V: TRBV5-1
size: .
CDR3: ASSLAGLEKTQY

J: TRBJ2-7
V: TRBV19
size: .
CDR3: ASSTRRQGSYEQY

J: TRBJ1-2
V: TRBV6-1
size: .
CDR3: ASHNAGSYGYT

J: TRBJ1-6
V: TRBV4-1
size: once
CDR3: ASSPWTGENSPLH

J: TRBJ1-1
V: TRBV5-4
size: once
CDR3: ASSFGGQMNTEAF

J: TRBJ2-7
V: TRBV5-4
size: .
CDR3: ASSLDEGSEQY

J: TRBJ2-7
V: TRBV19
size: .
CDR3: ASSIDSAGAGSRSSEQY

J: TRBJ2-3
V: TRBV7-9
size: .
CDR3: ASSLDEGLLTDTQY

J: TRBJ1-1
V: TRBV4-1
size: .
CDR3: ASNRSPQGRTNTEAF

J: TRBJ2-1
V: TRBV7-9
size: .
CDR3: ASSLAERDKQF

J: TRBJ1-2
V: TRBV9
size: .
CDR3: ASQGATTAGYT